This T cell receptor beta chain came from a study of T cells in Graves' hyperthyroidism and ophthalmopathy. Ten or more counts support this clonotype. Between the trimmed V and J ends, which lost 8 bases and 0 bases, there was a span of 11 bases. Germline lookup yields CDR1 MNHNS and CDR2 SASEGT. CDR3 length: 14 amino acids. Using RNA transcripts as the source, TCR beta CDR3 regions were amplified. The study used the HTBI primer set for a first-round RT-PCR of the TCR CDR3. MiXCR, applied by TCRdb to the multiplex PCR reads, yields one record per CDR3 protein. The sample lists about 420,000 distinct CDR3 sequences; roughly 13% were seen once.

The chain combines TRBV6-1 with TRBJ1-5, with D perhaps TRBD1 (5 bases). Sequenced sample: blood. The TCR originated in a young woman with Graves' hyperthyroidism. As DNA, the CDR3 is TGTGCCAGCGCCACAGGCAATAGCAATCAGCCCCAGCATTTT. Encoded protein: CASATGNSNQPQHF.